The entry that follows covers one T cell receptor (beta chain) sequence. As yet, its antigen is unknown. The sample comes from a study of blood T cells in healthy people across ages. Overall study results and limits: The diversity estimates, figures obtained from one million T cells, were considered underestimates.

The donors, aged roughly 6 to 100, were healthy Caucasians from Russia. A J-beta primer mix and a sample-barcoded 5' primer were used in a second PCR of about 7 to 12 cycles. MiXCR, applied by TCRdb to the 5' RACE reads, yields one record per CDR3 protein. This table holds hundreds of thousands of distinct CDR3 sequences, more than 40% found once. This CDR3 is 15 amino acids long. The V gene end was trimmed by 0 bases and the J gene end by 1 base; junction bases not matched to a gene: 2. The germline CDR1 and CDR2 sequences are MGHRA and YSYEKL. Input material: blood. The sequence was collected from an older woman in good health. This chain uses TRBV4-1 with TRBJ2-7; 8 positions agree with TRBD1. CDR3 DNA: TGCGCCAGCAGCCAAGAGACAGGGGCATCCTACGAGCAGTACTTC. Translation gives CASSQETGASYEQYF.